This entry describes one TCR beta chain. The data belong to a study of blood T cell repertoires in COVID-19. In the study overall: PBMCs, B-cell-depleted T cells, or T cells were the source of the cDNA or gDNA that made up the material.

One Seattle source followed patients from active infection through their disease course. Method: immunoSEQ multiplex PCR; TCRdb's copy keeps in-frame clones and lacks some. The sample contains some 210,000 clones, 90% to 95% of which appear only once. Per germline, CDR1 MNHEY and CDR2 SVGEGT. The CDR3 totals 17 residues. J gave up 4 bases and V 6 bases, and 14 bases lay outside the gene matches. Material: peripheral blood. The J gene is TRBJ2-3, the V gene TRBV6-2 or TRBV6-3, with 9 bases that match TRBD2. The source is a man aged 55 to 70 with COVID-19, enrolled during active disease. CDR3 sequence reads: CASSASGLAGSPDTQYF. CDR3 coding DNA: TGTGCCAGCAGCGCCTCGGGGCTAGCGGGGAGTCCAGATACGCAGTATTTT.